This T cell receptor (beta chain) was profiled in a study of T-cell reconstitution after alpha-beta-depleted transplantation in children. Study results and caveats: A year post-transplant, T-cell counts and diversity derived mostly from newly produced T cells.

TCRbeta library construction was performed incorporating unique molecular identifiers. In TCRdb, the PCR reads were re-called with MiXCR into one record per CDR3 protein. The sample carries roughly 350,000 distinct CDR3 sequences, about 16% recorded once. Trimming removed 4 bases from V and 8 bases from J; junction bases left unmatched: 9. There are 16 residues in the CDR3. With respect to this clonotype: What it binds is not known.

This TCR derives from a male patient aged 2-10 years who had a stem cell transplant for acute lymphoblastic leukemia, so the T cells may come from the graft donor. V gene TRBV12-3 or TRBV12-4 combines with J gene TRBJ2-1, with 12 nucleotides matching TRBD2. The sequencing used PBMCs, mostly from graft donor cells, collected 360 days after TCRalphabeta/CD19-depleted stem cell transplant. The CDR3 loop is CASSSYRLAGVDEQFF. In DNA form, the CDR3 reads TGTGCCAGCAGTTCCTATCGACTAGCGGGAGTGGATGAGCAGTTCTTC.